Listed below are T cell receptor beta chains from one sample, sequenced in a study of blood T cell repertoires in COVID-19. Some clones are missing from TCRdb's copy, which holds only in-frame ones; the method was immunoSEQ multiplex PCR. The data show fewer than 60,000 clones, more than 80% seen once. Sequenced input: peripheral blood. The receptors stem from a man in his sixties with acute or convalescent COVID-19. The CDR3 runs from the conserved cysteine through the conserved F or W. The order of the fields is V gene, J gene, D gene, clone size, CDR3 protein, CDR3 DNA. A D gene is named only where the DNA matches it firmly. Some rows mark clone size as missing; the rest say once, few, many or name a class of expanded clone.

V gene: TRBV24-1
J gene: TRBJ1-2
D gene: TRBD1
clone size: .
CDR3 protein: CATSDSQQGTYGYTF
CDR3 DNA: TGTGCCACCAGTGATTCGCAACAGGGGACGTATGGCTACACCTTC

V gene: TRBV7-2
J gene: TRBJ1-5
D gene: .
clone size: .
CDR3 protein: CASSPGQYNQPQHF
CDR3 DNA: TGTGCCAGCAGCCCCGGACAGTACAATCAGCCCCAGCATTTT

V gene: TRBV7-9
J gene: TRBJ2-3
D gene: TRBD1
clone size: .
CDR3 protein: CASSLKQGAGDTQYF
CDR3 DNA: TGTGCCAGCAGCTTGAAGCAGGGGGCAGGAGATACGCAGTATTTT

V gene: TRBV29-1
J gene: TRBJ1-5
D gene: .
clone size: .
CDR3 protein: CSVIPSSNQPQHF
CDR3 DNA: TGCAGCGTCATACCCAGTAGCAATCAGCCCCAGCATTTT

V gene: TRBV29-1
J gene: TRBJ2-7
D gene: .
clone size: .
CDR3 protein: CSVARSSYEQYF
CDR3 DNA: TGCAGCGTCGCGCGGAGCTCCTACGAGCAGTACTTC

V gene: TRBV28
J gene: TRBJ1-1
D gene: .
clone size: few
CDR3 protein: CASSHTARAFF
CDR3 DNA: TGTGCCAGCAGTCACACCGCCAGGGCTTTCTTT

V gene: TRBV29-1
J gene: TRBJ2-5
D gene: .
clone size: .
CDR3 protein: CSVRTADEPQYF
CDR3 DNA: TGCAGCGTCCGCACAGCTGATGAGCCCCAGTACTTC

V gene: TRBV12-3/TRBV12-4
J gene: TRBJ2-5
D gene: .
clone size: .
CDR3 protein: CASSLRETQYF
CDR3 DNA: TGTGCCAGCAGTTTACGGGAGACCCAGTACTTC

V gene: TRBV7-9
J gene: TRBJ2-7
D gene: .
clone size: .
CDR3 protein: CASSQRGRKGEQYF
CDR3 DNA: TGTGCCAGCAGCCAGAGAGGGAGAAAGGGCGAGCAGTACTTC

V gene: TRBV25-1
J gene: TRBJ2-7
D gene: TRBD2
clone size: .
CDR3 protein: CASSVPQGLAGTYEQYF
CDR3 DNA: TGTGCCAGCAGTGTACCACAGGGACTAGCGGGGACCTACGAGCAGTACTTC

V gene: TRBV28
J gene: TRBJ1-1
D gene: .
clone size: .
CDR3 protein: CASSPTTYTEAFF
CDR3 DNA: TGTGCCAGCAGCCCCACTACCTATACTGAAGCTTTCTTT

V gene: TRBV5-1
J gene: TRBJ2-5
D gene: .
clone size: .
CDR3 protein: CASSLLGRTQETQYF
CDR3 DNA: TGCGCCAGCAGCTTGCTTGGCAGGACACAAGAGACCCAGTACTTC

V gene: TRBV3-1/TRBV3-2
J gene: TRBJ2-1
D gene: .
clone size: .
CDR3 protein: CASSVREKEQFF
CDR3 DNA: TGTGCCAGCAGCGTCCGGGAAAAGGAGCAGTTCTTC

V gene: TRBV27
J gene: TRBJ2-2
D gene: .
clone size: .
CDR3 protein: CASSLVMADGELFF
CDR3 DNA: TGTGCCAGCAGTTTAGTGATGGCGGACGGGGAGCTGTTTTTT

V gene: TRBV5-1
J gene: TRBJ2-7
D gene: TRBD1
clone size: once
CDR3 protein: CASSLGQALYEQYF
CDR3 DNA: TGCGCCAGCAGCCTAGGACAGGCCCTCTACGAGCAGTACTTC

V gene: TRBV6-5
J gene: TRBJ2-3
D gene: TRBD2
clone size: .
CDR3 protein: CASSSGLAGLTDTQYF
CDR3 DNA: TGTGCCAGCAGTTCAGGACTAGCGGGACTCACAGATACGCAGTATTTT

V gene: TRBV28
J gene: TRBJ1-5
D gene: .
clone size: .
CDR3 protein: CASSFQRGFGNQPQHF
CDR3 DNA: TGTGCCAGCAGTTTCCAACGGGGGTTTGGCAATCAGCCCCAGCATTTT

V gene: TRBV5-8
J gene: TRBJ2-1
D gene: TRBD2
clone size: .
CDR3 protein: CASSLRGGSINEQFF
CDR3 DNA: TGTGCCAGCAGCTTGAGGGGCGGGAGCATCAATGAGCAGTTCTTC

V gene: TRBV5-1
J gene: TRBJ2-1
D gene: .
clone size: .
CDR3 protein: CASSLEWRYNEQFF
CDR3 DNA: TGCGCCAGCAGCTTGGAGTGGAGGTACAATGAGCAGTTCTTC

V gene: TRBV20-1
J gene: TRBJ1-1
D gene: TRBD1
clone size: .
CDR3 protein: CSAFRDRGTFF
CDR3 DNA: TGCAGTGCTTTTCGGGACAGGGGAACTTTCTTT

V gene: TRBV29-1
J gene: TRBJ2-7
D gene: TRBD1
clone size: .
CDR3 protein: CSVEDRKAGGPYEQYF
CDR3 DNA: TGCAGCGTTGAAGATCGGAAGGCAGGGGGACCCTACGAGCAGTACTTC

V gene: TRBV5-4
J gene: TRBJ2-3
D gene: TRBD1
clone size: .
CDR3 protein: CASSLTGGVTDTQYF
CDR3 DNA: TGTGCCAGCAGCTTGACAGGGGGAGTAACAGATACGCAGTATTTT

V gene: TRBV19
J gene: TRBJ2-7
D gene: .
clone size: many
CDR3 protein: CASRPSTVSAEQYF
CDR3 DNA: TGTGCCAGTCGCCCATCGACAGTATCAGCCGAGCAGTACTTC

V gene: TRBV5-1
J gene: TRBJ2-1
D gene: TRBD2
clone size: .
CDR3 protein: CASSLEIAGGNEQFF
CDR3 DNA: TGCGCCAGCAGCTTGGAAATAGCGGGAGGCAATGAGCAGTTCTTC

V gene: TRBV19
J gene: TRBJ2-5
D gene: TRBD2
clone size: .
CDR3 protein: CASSIRSGRETQYF
CDR3 DNA: TGTGCCAGTAGTATTCGGAGCGGGAGAGAGACCCAGTACTTC

V gene: TRBV7-2
J gene: TRBJ2-7
D gene: TRBD2
clone size: .
CDR3 protein: CASSLAAGGIAGYEQYF
CDR3 DNA: TGTGCCAGCAGCTTAGCAGCGGGAGGGATTGCGGGCTACGAGCAGTACTTC

V gene: TRBV23-1
J gene: TRBJ2-7
D gene: TRBD1
clone size: .
CDR3 protein: CASSQSPGQGGSYEQYF
CDR3 DNA: TGCGCCAGCAGCCAATCGCCGGGACAGGGGGGTTCCTACGAGCAGTACTTC

V gene: TRBV30
J gene: TRBJ2-7
D gene: TRBD1
clone size: .
CDR3 protein: CAWSVQGSYEQYF
CDR3 DNA: TGTGCCTGGAGTGTACAGGGGTCCTACGAGCAGTACTTC

V gene: TRBV5-1
J gene: TRBJ2-1
D gene: TRBD2
clone size: .
CDR3 protein: CASSLRPAGGLEEQFF
CDR3 DNA: TGCGCCAGCAGCTTGCGGCCAGCGGGAGGGTTAGAGGAGCAGTTCTTC

V gene: TRBV5-4
J gene: TRBJ2-3
D gene: TRBD2
clone size: .
CDR3 protein: CASSSGLAGGSDTQYF
CDR3 DNA: TGTGCCAGCAGCTCGGGACTAGCGGGAGGGTCAGATACGCAGTATTTT

V gene: TRBV4-1
J gene: TRBJ1-3
D gene: .
clone size: few
CDR3 protein: CASSQSGVGVTIYF
CDR3 DNA: TGCGCCAGCAGCCAAAGCGGAGTGGGAGTCACCATATATTTT

V gene: TRBV6-5
J gene: TRBJ2-3
D gene: TRBD2
clone size: .
CDR3 protein: CASSSEAGGGGDTQYF
CDR3 DNA: TGTGCCAGCAGTTCCGAAGCGGGAGGTGGAGGAGATACGCAGTATTTT

V gene: TRBV7-9
J gene: TRBJ2-1
D gene: TRBD1
clone size: .
CDR3 protein: CASSRGQSYNEQFF
CDR3 DNA: TGTGCCAGCAGTAGGGGGCAGTCCTACAATGAGCAGTTCTTC

V gene: TRBV5-1
J gene: TRBJ1-4
D gene: .
clone size: once
CDR3 protein: CASRPGIATNEKLFF
CDR3 DNA: TGCGCCAGCAGACCAGGGATTGCAACTAATGAAAAACTGTTTTTT

V gene: TRBV7-8
J gene: TRBJ2-7
D gene: .
clone size: .
CDR3 protein: CASSLEGFSYEQYF
CDR3 DNA: TGTGCCAGCAGCTTAGAGGGGTTCTCCTACGAGCAGTACTTC

V gene: TRBV10-3
J gene: TRBJ2-1
D gene: .
clone size: .
CDR3 protein: CAISPFVGGGNEQFF
CDR3 DNA: TGTGCCATCAGTCCCTTTGTGGGAGGGGGTAATGAGCAGTTCTTC

V gene: TRBV29-1
J gene: TRBJ2-5
D gene: .
clone size: .
CDR3 protein: CSVAPGGPETQYF
CDR3 DNA: TGCAGCGTTGCCCCCGGCGGTCCCGAGACCCAGTACTTC

V gene: TRBV2
J gene: TRBJ2-5
D gene: .
clone size: .
CDR3 protein: CASSEDWGVRETQYF
CDR3 DNA: TGTGCCAGCAGTGAAGATTGGGGGGTAAGGGAGACCCAGTACTTC

V gene: TRBV11-2
J gene: TRBJ1-3
D gene: .
clone size: few
CDR3 protein: CASSPRGSGNTIYF
CDR3 DNA: TGTGCCAGCAGCCCCCGGGGGTCCGGAAACACCATATATTTT

V gene: TRBV6-4
J gene: TRBJ1-2
D gene: .
clone size: .
CDR3 protein: CASSERGRGYTF
CDR3 DNA: TGTGCCAGCAGTGAGAGAGGCCGTGGCTACACCTTC

V gene: TRBV4-1
J gene: TRBJ2-1
D gene: TRBD2
clone size: .
CDR3 protein: CASSPGRLAANSYNEQFF
CDR3 DNA: TGCGCCAGCAGCCCTGGAAGACTAGCGGCTAACTCCTACAATGAGCAGTTCTTC

V gene: TRBV4-1
J gene: TRBJ1-3
D gene: .
clone size: medium-sized
CDR3 protein: CASSSPKSGNTIYF
CDR3 DNA: TGCGCCAGCAGCTCCCCCAAGAGTGGAAACACCATATATTTT

V gene: TRBV4-2
J gene: TRBJ2-3
D gene: .
clone size: .
CDR3 protein: CASSLIRGADTQYF
CDR3 DNA: TGTGCCAGCAGCCTTATCAGGGGCGCGGATACGCAGTATTTT

V gene: TRBV7-3
J gene: TRBJ1-1
D gene: .
clone size: .
CDR3 protein: CASSLSRNTEAFF
CDR3 DNA: TGTGCCAGCAGCTTATCGAGGAACACTGAAGCTTTCTTT

V gene: TRBV27
J gene: TRBJ1-6
D gene: .
clone size: .
CDR3 protein: CASTASGGSPLHF
CDR3 DNA: TGTGCCAGCACCGCCTCCGGGGGTTCACCCCTCCACTTT

V gene: TRBV19
J gene: TRBJ2-5
D gene: .
clone size: .
CDR3 protein: CASSKPPVETQYF
CDR3 DNA: TGTGCCAGTAGTAAACCACCGGTAGAGACCCAGTACTTC

V gene: TRBV6-5
J gene: TRBJ2-3
D gene: .
clone size: .
CDR3 protein: CASVWATSTDTQYF
CDR3 DNA: TGTGCCAGCGTTTGGGCCACTTCCACAGATACGCAGTATTTT